These 24 T cell receptor beta chains were sequenced from one sample in a study of T cell repertoires in cytomegalovirus infection. MiXCR was run by TCRdb on the reads, yielding one entry per CDR3 protein. The sample comprises fewer than 550,000 distinct CDR3 sequences, over 9% of which are singletons, and about 10% rests with the top ten. Sequences were obtained from PBMCs. The receptors were gathered from a human donor in good health (CMV status not recorded). Some clones in this sample may be carry-over from other donors' samples.

The chain has TRBV5-1 and TRBJ1-1, with no clear D. CDR3 length equals 11 residues. Germline V gene lookup returns CDR1 SGHRS and CDR2 YFSETQ. Trimming removed 4 bases at V and 8 bases at J, with 9 bases between. CDR3 in DNA: TGCGCCAGCAGCATTGGAGGGGAAGCTTTCTTT. Its protein product is CASSIGGEAFF. Full variable domain (rest looked up from reference TRBV5-1 and TRBJ1-1): KAGVTQTPRYLIKTRGQQVTLSCSPISGHRSVSWYQQTPGQGLQFLFEYFSETQRNKGNFPGRFSGRQFSNSRSEMNVSTLELGDSALYLCASSIGGEAFFGQGTRLTVV.

The chain couples TRBV20-1 to TRBJ2-7; maybe TRBD2 (7 bases). In germline, CDR1 is DFQATT, CDR2 SNEGSKA (reference sequence). Deletions cut 0 bases from V and 2 bases from J, with 23 bases between. The CDR3 loop spans 18 amino acids. The DNA for the CDR3 is TGCAGTGCTAGAGATCAATTGGTGGCGGGGGCGGCCGCCTACGAGCAGTACTTC. This codes for CSARDQLVAGAAAYEQYF.

This clonotype was seen only a few times. The chain carries TRBV20-1 and TRBJ2-5; 8 bases agree with TRBD2. With V trimmed by 3 bases and J by 1 base, 4 bases remained unmatched. Germline V CDR1 and CDR2: DFQATT, SNEGSKA (reference sequence). This CDR3 is 14 amino acids long. Here the CDR3 reads CSASWRGAQETQYF. CDR3 bases: TGCAGTGCTAGCTGGCGGGGGGCCCAAGAGACCCAGTACTTC.

In this sample, this clonotype turned up many times. The chain combines TRBV5-1 with TRBJ1-2, with D possibly TRBD1 on 6 matching bases. Germline V gives CDR1 SGHRS, CDR2 YFSETQ. There are 15 residues in the CDR3. V shed 4 bases and J shed 7 bases, with 20 bases lying between them. CDR3 protein: CASSTGRRADSGYTF. The DNA of the CDR3 is TGCGCCAGCAGCACAGGGAGGCGTGCTGACTCTGGCTACACCTTC. Combining the CDR3 with reference TRBV5-1 and TRBJ1-2 gives the whole variable domain KAGVTQTPRYLIKTRGQQVTLSCSPISGHRSVSWYQQTPGQGLQFLFEYFSETQRNKGNFPGRFSGRQFSNSRSEMNVSTLELGDSALYLCASSTGRRADSGYTFGSGTRLTVV.

This clonotype was observed a single time. The chain recombines TRBV5-1 with TRBJ2-4, with 8 bases fitting TRBD1. The germline CDR1 and CDR2 sequences are SGHRS and YFSETQ. The trim removed 4 bases at V and 2 bases at J, leaving 8 bases unmatched. The CDR3 sequence is 16 residues long. CDR3 coding DNA: TGCGCCAGCAGCCCAGGCGACAGGGGAACCAAAAACATTCAGTACTTC. This encodes CASSPGDRGTKNIQYF.

This clonotype has a count of ten or more. The chain carries TRBV19 and TRBJ2-2; D is perhaps TRBD1 (6 bases). CDR1 LNHDA and CDR2 SQIVND come from the germline V gene (reference sequence). The CDR3 runs 15 residues. V lost 5 bases to trimming and J lost 2 bases, with 12 bases between them. The CDR3 protein is CASSPETGNTGELFF. CDR3 sequence (DNA): TGTGCCAGTAGTCCAGAGACAGGAAACACCGGGGAGCTGTTTTTT.

On this clonotype itself: This may be a read error, as it is one base from a much larger clone. The chain couples TRBV19 to TRBJ2-3; possibly TRBD2 for D (7 bases). Per the germline V gene, CDR1 is LNHDA and CDR2 is SQIVND (reference sequence). V was trimmed by 9 bases and J by 4 bases, leaving 17 bases between them. This CDR3 spans 14 amino acids. The CDR3 sequence is CARSGWGGPDTQYF. For the CDR3, the DNA is TGTGCCAGAAGTGGGTGGGGGGGGCCAGATACGCAGTATTTT.

Ten or more counts support this clonotype. The chain carries TRBV10-3 and TRBJ2-1, with 12 bases fitting TRBD1. Trimming cost V 11 bases and J 6 bases; bases outside gene matches: 14. Germline CDR1 ENHRY, CDR2 SYGVKD. The CDR3 spans 16 residues. CDR3 loop: CAAVPGQGAGINEQFF. In DNA form, the CDR3 reads TGTGCCGCCGTCCCGGGACAGGGGGCGGGAATCAATGAGCAGTTCTTC.

This clonotype was observed at least ten times. This sequence joins TRBV10-3 and TRBJ2-7; the D is unclear. V shed 5 bases and J shed 2 bases, with 10 bases lying between them. CDR1 is ENHRY, CDR2 SYGVKD, per germline. The CDR3 totals 13 residues. The CDR3 is CAISPDGTYEQYF. The CDR3 DNA follows: TGTGCCATCAGTCCGGACGGAACCTACGAGCAGTACTTC.

The V call is TRBV10-3, the J call TRBJ2-3; D unclear. CDR1 is ENHRY, CDR2 SYGVKD, per germline. V was clipped by 3 bases and J by 0 bases, with 7 bases between them. This CDR3 spans 14 amino acids. In DNA form, the CDR3 reads TGTGCCATCAGTGATACAGATAGCACAGATACGCAGTATTTT. This codes for CAISDTDSTDTQYF.

This clonotype was picked up many times. V and J are TRBV7-6 and TRBJ1-1; tentative D call: TRBD1 (6 bases). V was trimmed by 5 bases and J by 0 bases, leaving 7 bases between them. The CDR3 has 13 residues. CDR1 and CDR2 (germline): SGHVS, FNYEAQ. CDR3 sequence: CASSGQLNTEAFF. The CDR3 region has the DNA TGTGCCAGCAGCGGACAGCTGAACACTGAAGCTTTCTTT.

This clonotype was seen more than once but under ten times. The chain employs TRBV6-6 and TRBJ2-7, with 9 bases fitting TRBD1. With V trimmed by 6 bases and J by 6 bases, 9 bases remained unmatched. Germline V gene sequence: CDR1 MNHNY, CDR2 SVGAGI (reference sequence). There are 14 residues in the CDR3. In DNA form, the CDR3 reads TGTGCCAGCAGCCACAGGGGGCAAAGGGGCGAGCAGTACTTC. It yields the protein CASSHRGQRGEQYF.

This clonotype was seen many times. The chain couples TRBV6-5 to TRBJ2-4, with D perhaps TRBD1 or TRBD2 (5 bases each). V lost 8 bases and J 3 bases, leaving 11 bases between the germline ends. There are 13 residues in the CDR3. CDR1 MNHEY and CDR2 SVGAGI come from the germline V gene. CDR3 protein: CASQRGDKNIQYF. For the CDR3, the DNA is TGTGCCAGCCAGCGAGGGGACAAAAACATTCAGTACTTC.

There are many counts of this clonotype. This chain links TRBV7-2 with TRBJ2-7, with 7 bases lining up with TRBD2. The V gene's germline CDR1 is SGHTA and CDR2 FQGNSA. V lost 10 bases to trimming and J lost 7 bases; unmatched junction nucleotides: 31. The CDR3 has 19 residues. CDR3 in DNA: TGTGCCAACAGACTACCCAAAGGGGTTCGGGGGGTCACCTACGCAGAGCAGTACTTC. It is translated as CANRLPKGVRGVTYAEQYF. Full variable domain (remainder filled in from reference TRBV7-2 and TRBJ2-7): GAGVSQSPSNKVTEKGKDVELRCDPISGHTALYWYRQSLGQGLEFLIYFQGNSAPDKSGLPSDRFSAERTGGSVSTLTIQRTQQEDSAVYLCANRLPKGVRGVTYAEQYFGPGTRLTVT.

The sample holds a few counts of this clonotype. This rearrangement joins TRBV6-2 or TRBV6-3 to TRBJ2-7; D may be TRBD1 or TRBD2 (5 bases each). This CDR3 is 13 amino acids long. Germline V CDR1 and CDR2: MNHEY, SVGEGT. The V end was cut by 8 bases, the J end by 1 base, with 12 bases between. CDR3 sequence (DNA): TGTGCCAGCGGGGGAGTAAAGTCCTACGAGCAGTACTTC. Translation gives CASGGVKSYEQYF.

This clonotype was seen repeatedly, ten times or more. The chain joins TRBV14 to TRBJ1-6, with D possibly TRBD1 on 5 matching bases. CDR3 length: 16 amino acids. CDR1 and CDR2 from the germline V gene are SGHDN and FVKESK. Trimming left V 1 base short and J 10 bases short, with 17 bases between. In DNA form, the CDR3 reads TGTGCCAGCAGCCAAGTTGGAAATCAGGGCCGATCACCCCTCCACTTT. Translated, it gives CASSQVGNQGRSPLHF.

There are a few counts of this clonotype. This chain connects TRBV29-1 to TRBJ2-1, with a tentative D call TRBD2 (6 bases). Trimming removed 4 bases at V and 8 bases at J, with 12 bases between. Germline V gene sequence: CDR1 SQVTM, CDR2 ANQGSEA. This CDR3 is built from 12 residues. CDR3 protein: CSVVLEGDEQFF. The DNA for the CDR3 is TGCAGCGTTGTTTTGGAGGGCGATGAGCAGTTCTTC.

This clonotype was recorded many times. The chain joins TRBV20-1 to TRBJ1-5; D gene ambiguous. CDR3 length equals 14 residues. Germline V gene sequence: CDR1 DFQATT, CDR2 SNEGSKA (reference sequence). V was trimmed by 0 bases and J by 3 bases, leaving 9 bases between them. The CDR3 nucleotides read TGCAGTGCTAGAGATCTCAGCTACAATCAGCCCCAGCATTTT. This translates into CSARDLSYNQPQHF.

To note about this clonotype: A read error may explain this, as a much larger clone is one base away. The chain links TRBV2 to TRBJ1-2; 8 bases are shared with TRBD1. Germline V CDR1 and CDR2: SNHLY, FYNNEI. The CDR3 runs to 11 residues. The V and J ends lost 10 bases and 8 bases, in that order; junction bases with no gene match: 6. This chain's CDR3 is CANAGQGGYTF. In DNA form, the CDR3 reads TGTGCCAACGCCGGACAGGGAGGCTACACCTTC.

This clonotype was counted at least ten times. V and J are TRBV6-6 and TRBJ2-1, with TRBD1 matching over 11 bases. Trimming removed 4 bases from V and 7 bases from J; junction bases left unmatched: 15. This CDR3 contains 18 residues. Germline loops: CDR1 MNHNY, CDR2 SVGAGI (reference sequence). CDR3 bases: TGTGCCAGCAGTTCTACTTTGACGGGGGACAGGGGGAGGAATGAGCAGTTCTTC. The encoded protein is CASSSTLTGDRGRNEQFF.

This clonotype occurred a few times. The chain has TRBV20-1 and TRBJ1-5; no firm D call. The CDR3 is 14 amino acids. V lost 3 bases and J lost 10, with 19 bases in between. Per the germline V gene, CDR1 is DFQATT and CDR2 is SNEGSKA (reference sequence). The DNA for the CDR3 is TGCAGTGCTAGTGACATCGCTCTCCACAAACCCCAGCATTTT. Its translation is CSASDIALHKPQHF.

This clonotype was seen a handful of times. The chain has TRBV5-6 and TRBJ1-1; D may be TRBD1 (6 bases). V was clipped by 4 bases and J by 4 bases, with 17 bases between them. CDR3 length equals 15 residues. The germline CDR1 and CDR2 sequences are SGHDT and YYEEEE. The CDR3 here is CASSKGRGLVTEAFF. DNA for the CDR3: TGTGCCAGCAGCAAAGGGCGGGGGCTAGTCACTGAAGCTTTCTTT. The full variable domain, in which reference TRBV5-6 and TRBJ1-1 provide the parts outside the CDR3, is DAGVTQSPTHLIKTRGQQVTLRCSPKSGHDTVSWYQQALGQGPQFIFQYYEEEERQRGNFPDRFSGHQFPNYSSELNVNALLLGDSALYLCASSKGRGLVTEAFFGQGTRLTVV.

This clonotype was counted between two and nine times. The V call is TRBV2, the J call TRBJ2-5; D is perhaps TRBD1 or TRBD2 (5 bases each). Germline V CDR1 and CDR2: SNHLY, FYNNEI. Trimming removed 3 bases at V and 3 bases at J, with 11 bases between. The length of the CDR3 is 14 residues. CDR3 residues: CASSEGRQKETQYF. The CDR3 bases are TGTGCCAGCAGTGAGGGACGGCAAAAAGAGACCCAGTACTTC.

In this sample, this clonotype turned up a few times. The V gene is TRBV5-5, the J gene TRBJ2-3, with TRBD1 matching 8 bases. CDR1 is SGHKS, CDR2 YYEKEE, per germline (reference sequence). The J segment lost 3 bases and the V segment lost 4 bases, leaving 7 bases of the junction unmatched. There are 15 residues in the CDR3. CDR3 residues: CASSLRQGWTDTQYF. CDR3 DNA sequence: TGTGCCAGCAGCCTCCGACAGGGGTGGACAGATACGCAGTATTTT.